This T cell receptor (beta chain) was found in a study of shared clonotypes between healthy human individuals (dated by TCRdb to 2020 to 2022). About the investigation overall: A couple of women and three men aged 18 to 49 years were included in the cohort. For each donor, CD4 naive and CD4 memory were each given three plates, CD8 naive was given two plates, and CD8 memory was given one plate. The study deeply sequenced blood TCR repertoires of several healthy adults to estimate repertoire size and the extent of clonotype sharing between individuals. Each donor's leukapheresis produced roughly between roughly 0.9 and 9 billion PBMCs. To increase sequencing depth and limit assay-specific biases, TCR repertoire library preparation and sequencing were carried out by different laboratories using diverse techniques. What the research found in general, with its limitations: Compared with non-shared clonotypes, clonotypes shared by all four sorted-subset donors had higher generation probabilities. Only blood was sampled, and tissue TCR repertoires likely differ from those in blood. When several donors were compared, the shared fraction of clonotypes was about 5% for naive CD4, approximately 3.3% for naive CD8, roughly 2.3% for memory CD4, and under 0.5% for memory CD8. The small number of donors limited the genetic and exposure-history diversity represented. Even with the large sequencing depth, rarefaction of the sorted-subset datasets indicated that sequencing was incomplete. Based on pairwise subsampling, the degree of clonotype sharing among donors was expected to be affected by sequencing depth. Naive subsets generally had larger estimated clonotype richness than memory subsets did.

Concerning this clone itself: The clone's antigen remains unknown. The input lacks base qualities; no much larger clone sits a single base away.

Using the deep immunoSEQ assay, multiplex PCR amplified TCR CDR3 regions from genomic DNA. For each cell subset, the extracted genomic DNA was distributed evenly across all wells of several immunoSEQ 96-well plates, and each plate served as one replicate. For sorted subsets, 200 to 250 ng of genomic DNA, equivalent to tens of thousands of T cell genomes, went into each replicate PCR. The purified libraries were quantified using a Qubit 3.0 fluorometer, sized with a Bioanalyzer 2100, and then quantified again using the KAPA Library Quantification kit. Every immunoSEQ 96-well plate was sequenced on a separate single-read 150-cycle Illumina NextSeq 550 flow cell. Per the authors' processing: Because the immunoSEQ output included only junctional sequences and no quality scores, the filtering could not be the same as the filtering used for full-length reads. To assign V/J genes and CDR3, sequences were annotated using PyIR, a Python wrapper for IgBLAST v1.9, with IMGT germline references. Any read was removed if the V/J assignment was weak (E-value above 1e-6), the CDR3 was missing, or the read contained stop codons, out-of-frame junctions, or ambiguous translated residues. A V3J clonotype was defined by an identical inferred V gene, J gene, and CDR3 amino acid sequence. To compute the percentage overlap between repertoires, the number of shared unique clonotypes was divided by the size of the smaller repertoire. Three approaches were used to assess repertoire richness: RTK rarefaction, the Chao1 estimator, and Recon v2.1 estimates of unobserved clonotypes. For all TCRbeta clonotypes obtained by the gDNA method from four donors, generation probabilities were computed with OLGA. TCRdb obtained this table from immuneACCESS and retained in-frame rearrangements with V and J assigned. These tables miss some clones; where compared with another copy, unresolved V genes account for less than half of the shortfall, and the remainder is unexplained. That table gives V, J and clone size, and the DNA gave D and trimming. The sample contains 850,000 to 1,100,000 clones, approximately 75% of them found a single time. Clones ranked in the top ten supply 0.7% to 0.95% of the sample.

The donors were healthy, HIV-negative adults who had no recently reported acute infections or vaccinations. Every donor was a Caucasian adult living in Nashville, Tennessee, USA. CD4+ T cells were enriched by magnetic negative selection; naive cells were then positively selected on CD45RA, and the negative fraction formed the memory subset. After blood collection by leukapheresis, PBMCs were isolated using Ficoll-Histopaque density gradient centrifugation and then cryopreserved in the vapor phase of liquid nitrogen. Analytical flow cytometry was used to check the purity and quantity of every magnetically sorted T cell population. Each sorted fraction had its genomic DNA isolated and then quantified by UV absorbance on a Nanodrop 2000c. The CDR3 has 19 amino acids, counting the end cysteine and phenylalanine. The sequence is cut down to CDR3 DNA, 57 bases in frame from base 1. The germline V gene (reference sequence) specifies SEHNR as CDR1 and FQNEAQ as CDR2. After removal of 4 bases from V and 2 bases from J, the junction retains 14 bases not matched to a gene.

The source is a man younger than 35 in good health. Some clones in this sample may be carry-over from other donors' samples. The chain is made from TRBV7-9 and TRBJ2-7; TRBD2 lines up with 13 middle nucleotides. Sequenced material: memory CD4+ T cells from PBMCs. This specimen's cell subset or site label, interpreted: CD45RA-negative fraction. In nucleotide form, the sequence is TGTGCCAGCAGCTCGATACACACGACTAGCGGGAGGCCTGCCTACGAGCAGTACTTC. Its protein reads: CASSSIHTTSGRPAYEQYF.